This T cell receptor beta chain emerged from a study of T cell responses to AZD1222 COVID-19 vaccine. The V and J ends lost 3 bases and 0 bases respectively, with 10 bases between them. The CDR3 consists of 16 residues. Germline CDR1 SGDLS, CDR2 YYNGEE. The data were produced by immunoSEQ multiplex PCR, yet TCRdb's version contains in-frame clones alone and is incomplete. The sample includes under 200,000 clones, approximately 92% of them seen just once. On this clone itself: The antigen is not known.

Study-wide findings and caveats: Without day 14 samples, only post-peak T cell repertoires were studied. The donor group comprised mostly white British people and more females; the analysis possibly underestimated clonal diversity.

J is TRBJ1-6 and V is TRBV9; D unresolved. Sequenced here: peripheral blood, sampled on day 0 of AZD1222 vaccination. The TCR originated in an adult in good health. The CDR3 DNA is TGTGCCAGCAGCGAAGGGATTAGCTCCTATAATTCACCCCTCCACTTT. It translates to CASSEGISSYNSPLHF.